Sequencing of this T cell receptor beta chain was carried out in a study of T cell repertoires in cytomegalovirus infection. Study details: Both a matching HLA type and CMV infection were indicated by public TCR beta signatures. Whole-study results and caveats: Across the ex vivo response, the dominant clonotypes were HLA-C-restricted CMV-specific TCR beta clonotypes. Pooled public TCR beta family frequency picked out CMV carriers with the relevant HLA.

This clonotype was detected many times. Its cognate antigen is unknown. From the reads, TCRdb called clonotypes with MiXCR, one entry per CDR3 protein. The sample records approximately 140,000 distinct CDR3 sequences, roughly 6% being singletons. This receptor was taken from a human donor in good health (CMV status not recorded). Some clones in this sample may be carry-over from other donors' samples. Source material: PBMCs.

For the CDR3, the DNA is TGCGCCAGCATGAGGGTAGCCAAAAACATTCAGTACTTC. Its translation is CASMRVAKNIQYF. J is TRBJ2-4 and V is TRBV10-2; maybe TRBD2 (5 bases). The CDR3 has 13 amino acids. V lost 7 bases and J lost 0, with 7 bases in between. Germline CDR1 and CDR2: WSHSY and SAAADI.